This is a list of T cell receptor beta chains from one sample in a study of OX40 agonist ivuxolimab in advanced cancers. Using immunoSEQ multiplex PCR, the repertoire was profiled, and TCRdb retains in-frame clones only, with some absent. The sample yields about 50,000 clones, 90% to 95% seen once. This specimen consisted of CD4+ or CD8+ T cells sorted from blood, obtained in a trial of the OX40 agonist ivuxolimab. These TCRs come from an adult with an advanced solid tumor such as melanoma, head and neck, liver or kidney cancer. CDR3s include the opening cysteine and the closing phenylalanine or tryptophan. D genes are given only for firm matches. Clone size is not always given. Where it is, it says once, few, many or a class for expanded clones.

v_call	j_call	d_call	clone_size	cdr3_aa	cdr3_nt
TRBV7-9	TRBJ1-2	-	-	CASSLYAGYGYTF	TGTGCCAGCAGCTTATACGCAGGCTATGGCTACACCTTC
TRBV30	TRBJ2-7	TRBD1	-	CAWAPGTALYLTFTYEQYF	TGTGCCTGGGCTCCCGGGACAGCCCTATACTTGACCTTTACCTACGAGCAGTACTTC
TRBV2	TRBJ2-5	TRBD2	once	CASSLTSGTQETQYF	TGTGCCAGCAGTTTAACTAGCGGGACTCAAGAGACCCAGTACTTC
TRBV20-1	TRBJ2-4	-	once	CSARNTGVQYF	TGCAGTGCTAGGAATACGGGGGTTCAGTACTTC
TRBV19	TRBJ1-5	-	once	CASSILVQGHQPQHF	TGTGCCAGTAGTATATTAGTACAGGGTCATCAGCCCCAGCATTTT
TRBV28	TRBJ2-3	TRBD2	-	CASSFLLAETDTQYF	TGTGCCAGCAGTTTCCTCCTAGCGGAGACAGATACGCAGTATTTT
TRBV15	TRBJ2-7	TRBD1	-	CATSSPPGQGYEQYF	TGTGCCACCAGCAGCCCACCGGGACAGGGGTACGAGCAGTACTTC
TRBV4-1	TRBJ2-1	-	-	CASSQKLAGNEQFF	TGCGCCAGCAGCCAAAAACTAGCAGGGAATGAGCAGTTCTTC
TRBV6-4	TRBJ2-5	TRBD2	-	CASSGAQREGEETQYF	TGTGCCAGCAGTGGCGCCCAGCGGGAGGGGGAAGAGACCCAGTACTTC
TRBV5-6	TRBJ2-1	TRBD2	-	CASSWTSSNEQFF	TGTGCCAGCAGCTGGACTAGCAGCAATGAGCAGTTCTTC
TRBV27	TRBJ1-5	TRBD1	-	CASSTGGSNQPQHF	TGTGCCAGCTCGACAGGGGGTAGCAATCAGCCCCAGCATTTT
TRBV19	TRBJ2-5	TRBD2	-	CASSPGGVSETQYF	TGTGCCAGTAGTCCCGGGGGGGTTTCGGAGACCCAGTACTTC
TRBV28	TRBJ1-1	-	-	CASSLGQLSFF	TGTGCCAGCAGCCTCGGACAGTTATCTTTCTTT
TRBV5-6	TRBJ2-5	-	-	CASSLELSGVQETQYF	TGTGCCAGCAGCTTGGAGTTGTCCGGGGTTCAAGAGACCCAGTACTTC
TRBV4-3	TRBJ2-3	-	-	CASSQDRRPTDTQYF	TGCGCCAGCAGCCAAGATAGGCGCCCCACAGATACGCAGTATTTT
TRBV4-1	TRBJ2-2	TRBD1	-	CASSQTRGNFAGELFF	TGCGCCAGCAGCCAAACCAGGGGGAATTTCGCCGGGGAGCTGTTTTTT
TRBV6-6	TRBJ2-1	-	-	CASRKGTEQFF	TGTGCCAGCAGGAAAGGCACGGAGCAGTTCTTC
TRBV29-1	TRBJ1-1	-	-	CSVDYGLNTEAFF	TGCAGCGTTGATTATGGGTTGAACACTGAAGCTTTCTTT
TRBV2	TRBJ2-7	-	-	CASSEAGRVDEQYF	TGTGCCAGCAGTGAAGCGGGGAGAGTCGACGAGCAGTACTTC
TRBV9	TRBJ2-7	-	-	CASSVDILSYEQYF	TGTGCCAGCAGCGTGGACATTCTCTCCTACGAGCAGTACTTC
TRBV7-6	TRBJ2-1	TRBD2	-	CASSLVRAGGPYDEQFF	TGTGCCAGCAGCTTAGTGAGGGCGGGAGGGCCCTATGATGAGCAGTTCTTC
TRBV4-3	TRBJ1-1	-	-	CASSQFRDTEAFF	TGCGCCAGCAGCCAATTCCGGGACACTGAAGCTTTCTTT
TRBV4-2	TRBJ2-5	TRBD2	few	CASSLERDLQETQYF	TGTGCCAGCAGCCTAGAGCGGGACCTTCAAGAGACCCAGTACTTC
TRBV9	TRBJ2-1	-	-	CASSVELVNEQFF	TGTGCCAGCAGCGTAGAACTAGTCAATGAGCAGTTCTTC
TRBV6-5	TRBJ2-7	-	-	CASSLHAEQYF	TGTGCCAGCAGTTTACACGCGGAGCAGTACTTC
TRBV9	TRBJ2-7	TRBD2	-	CASSVAASGTYEQYF	TGTGCCAGCAGCGTAGCTGCTAGCGGGACCTACGAGCAGTACTTC
TRBV5-1	TRBJ1-2	-	-	CASSFTGLDRDGYTF	TGCGCCAGCAGCTTTACAGGGTTGGACCGGGATGGCTACACCTTC
TRBV19	TRBJ2-7	TRBD1	-	CASRGTGAYEQYF	TGTGCCAGTAGGGGGACAGGCGCCTACGAGCAGTACTTC
TRBV27	TRBJ2-7	-	-	CASSFLEGPAHEQYF	TGTGCCAGCAGTTTTTTGGAGGGGCCCGCCCACGAGCAGTACTTC
TRBV6-1	TRBJ2-7	TRBD1	-	CASRRQGPNSYEQYF	TGTGCCAGCAGAAGACAGGGGCCTAACTCCTACGAGCAGTACTTC
TRBV7-2	TRBJ2-1	TRBD1	-	CASSYDRGHEQFF	TGTGCCAGCAGCTATGACAGGGGGCATGAGCAGTTCTTC
TRBV5-5	TRBJ2-7	TRBD1	-	CASSRFGTAYEQYF	TGTGCCAGCAGTCGTTTCGGGACAGCCTACGAGCAGTACTTC
TRBV4-3	TRBJ2-7	-	few	CASSSDRTYEQYF	TGCGCCAGCAGCTCGGACCGTACCTACGAGCAGTACTTC
TRBV4-1	TRBJ1-2	TRBD1	-	CASSQDRGQPVYGYTF	TGCGCCAGCAGCCAAGATAGGGGACAGCCTGTCTATGGCTACACCTTC
TRBV7-9	TRBJ2-7	-	-	CASSSTGYEQYF	TGTGCCAGCAGCTCAACCGGGTACGAGCAGTACTTC